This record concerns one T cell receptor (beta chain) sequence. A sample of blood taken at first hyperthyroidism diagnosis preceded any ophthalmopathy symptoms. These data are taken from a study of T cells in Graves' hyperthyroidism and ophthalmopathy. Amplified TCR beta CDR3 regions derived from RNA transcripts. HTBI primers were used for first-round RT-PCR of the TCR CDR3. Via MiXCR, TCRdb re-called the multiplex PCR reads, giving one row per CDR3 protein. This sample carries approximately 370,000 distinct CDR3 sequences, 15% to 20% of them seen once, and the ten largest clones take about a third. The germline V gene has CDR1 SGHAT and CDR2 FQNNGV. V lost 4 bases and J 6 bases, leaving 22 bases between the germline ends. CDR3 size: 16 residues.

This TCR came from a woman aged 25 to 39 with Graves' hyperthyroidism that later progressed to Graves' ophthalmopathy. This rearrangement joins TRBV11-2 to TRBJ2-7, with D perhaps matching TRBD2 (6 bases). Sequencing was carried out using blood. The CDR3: CASSSMTRRVKREQYF. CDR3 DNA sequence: TGTGCCAGCAGCTCGATGACTAGGAGGGTTAAACGCGAGCAGTACTTC.